The sequence of this TCR beta chain was determined in a study of cytomegalovirus exposure and HLA in healthy donors. CDR3 length: 13 residues. The V and J ends lost 6 bases and 6 bases, in that order; junction bases with no gene match: 5. Germline CDR1 MNHEY, CDR2 SVGAGI. This clone ranks as large (0.1 to 1%). In the PCR, 60 Vbeta and 13 Jbeta primers were used. In the original analysis: In a later analysis, roughly 10 million of some 80 million unique beta chains occurred in at least two donors. Some clones are missing from TCRdb's copy, which holds only in-frame ones; the method was immunoSEQ multiplex PCR. V and J calls and clone size are as listed in that table; D and trimming were resolved from the DNA. The sample records under 200,000 clones, approximately 84% being singletons.

Specimen: PBMCs. The sequence came from a man aged 25-45 years in good health and CMV-seropositive. The chain is built from TRBV6-5 and TRBJ1-2; 9 bases match TRBD1. The CDR3 here is CASSLQGANGYTF. The CDR3 DNA sequence: TGTGCCAGCAGCTTACAGGGGGCGAATGGCTACACCTTC.